Presented here are 32 T cell receptor beta chains from one specimen sequenced in a study of patients and donors after allogeneic stem cell transplantation. TCRdb passed the RT-PCR reads through MiXCR, listing each CDR3 protein once. The sample consists of fewer than 200,000 distinct CDR3 sequences, over 25% of them appearing once. Specimen: blood, either unsorted or a sorted T cell fraction (not recorded which). Source of these receptors: a human donor who was either an allogeneic HSCT recipient or a stem cell or donor lymphocyte infusion donor (not recorded which). It is not recorded whose cells these are; they may come from a transplant donor.

This clonotype was seen more than once but under ten times. This chain joins TRBV9 and TRBJ2-7; no definite D call. The length of the CDR3 is 15 residues. Trimming stripped 0 bases from V and 5 bases from J, with 15 bases between. CDR1 SGDLS and CDR2 YYNGEE come from the germline V gene. The CDR3 DNA sequence: TGTGCCAGCAGCGTAGCCTCTACGCGCCCCAACGAGCAGTACTTC. It specifies CASSVASTRPNEQYF.

This chain uses TRBV30 with TRBJ1-1; possibly TRBD1 for D (5 bases). In germline, CDR1 is GTSNPN, CDR2 SVGIG (reference sequence). V lost 4 bases and J lost 5, with 17 bases in between. CDR3 length: 14 amino acids. CDR3 sequence: CAWTPGGGGTEAFF. Here the CDR3 DNA reads TGTGCCTGGACCCCCGGTGGGGGAGGGACTGAAGCTTTCTTT.

The chain recombines TRBV6-5 with TRBJ2-1, with D tentatively TRBD2 (7 bases). V lost 5 bases and J 7 bases, leaving 24 bases between the germline ends. Germline assignment: CDR1 MNHEY and CDR2 SVGAGI. The CDR3 has 17 residues. The CDR3 loop is CASSRLKVGGGKNEQFF. In nucleotides, the CDR3 is TGTGCCAGCAGTCGTTTAAAAGTAGGGGGGGGTAAAAATGAGCAGTTCTTC.

This CDR3 reads CASSAGRNNSPLHF. CDR3 in DNA: TGTGCCAGCTCAGCGGGACGGAATAATTCACCCCTCCACTTT. The chain couples TRBV18 to TRBJ1-6; D may be TRBD1 (5 bases). The V end lost 5 bases, the J end lost 5 bases, and 10 bases lay between the germline ends. The CDR3 has 14 amino acids. The germline V gene encodes CDR1 KGHSH and CDR2 LQKENI.

In its sample, this clonotype was seen a few times. The rearrangement joins TRBV28 to TRBJ1-6; no clear D gene. Germline loops: CDR1 MDHEN, CDR2 SYDVKM. There are 15 residues in the CDR3. V dropped 7 bases and J dropped 8 bases, with 18 bases sitting between them. DNA for the CDR3: TGTGCCAGCACAAGTTACGGCAGGAGAGATTCACCCCTCCACTTT. Protein product: CASTSYGRRDSPLHF.

The chain recombines TRBV20-1 with TRBJ2-3; 10 bases map to TRBD2. The J segment lost 0 bases and the V segment lost 5 bases, leaving 8 bases of the junction unmatched. Per germline, CDR1 DFQATT and CDR2 SNEGSKA (reference sequence). The CDR3 has 16 residues. The DNA for the CDR3 is TGCAGTGCTCCTACCGGACTAGCGGCTAGCACAGATACGCAGTATTTT. Protein sequence: CSAPTGLAASTDTQYF.

This CDR3 is CASSYGAGEETQYF. DNA of the CDR3: TGTGCCAGCAGTTACGGTGCGGGCGAGGAGACCCAGTACTTC. The chain combines TRBV6-2 or TRBV6-3 with TRBJ2-5; maybe TRBD2 (5 bases). V was clipped by 2 bases and J by 5 bases, with 12 bases between them. The CDR3 sequence is 14 residues long. Germline CDR1 is MNHEY and CDR2 is SVGEGT.

As DNA, the CDR3 is TGTGCCAGCAGTTTGCAGGGGGCAAATAGCTATGGCTACACCTTC. Its protein is CASSLQGANSYGYTF. V is TRBV27 and J is TRBJ1-2, with TRBD1 matching 8 bases. The CDR3 is 15 residues long. Germline V gene data show CDR1 as MNHEY and CDR2 as SMNVEV (reference sequence). Trimming cost V 3 bases and J 4 bases; bases outside gene matches: 7.

This clonotype occurred many times. V is TRBV20-1 and J is TRBJ1-6; no clear D. V lost 1 base and J 10 bases, leaving 11 bases between the germline ends. There are 13 residues in the CDR3. CDR1 is DFQATT, CDR2 SNEGSKA, per germline (reference sequence). CDR3: CSARVVGSSPLHF. CDR3 DNA: TGCAGTGCTAGAGTAGTGGGATCGTCACCCCTCCACTTT.

This clonotype was detected a few times. This chain links TRBV6-2 or TRBV6-3 with TRBJ1-5; D uncertain. Trimming took off 5 bases at V and 7 bases at J, with 21 bases between the two ends. The CDR3 consists of 16 residues. From germline, CDR1 is MNHEY and CDR2 SVGEGT. The CDR3 DNA reads TGTGCCAGCAGTGCTGCACCAGGTCTAGGATGGCAGCCCCAGCATTTT. It translates to CASSAAPGLGWQPQHF.

This sequence joins TRBV6-6 and TRBJ2-3; perhaps D is TRBD1 or TRBD2 (5 bases each). The CDR3 spans 13 residues. V gave up 7 bases and J gave up 8 bases, with 16 bases separating them. Germline CDR1 is MNHNY and CDR2 is SVGAGI (reference sequence). The CDR3 DNA reads as TGTGCCAGCAACCCCGGGGCTAAGGTTACGCAGTATTTT. Translating it yields CASNPGAKVTQYF.

The J gene is TRBJ1-5, the V gene TRBV21-1; the listed D gene, TRBD1, was not tested against the DNA. TRBV21-1 is assigned pseudogene status. This CDR3 has 16 amino acids. Written as DNA, the CDR3 is TGTGCCAGCAGCCCGCGGAGGGGCGGTAGCAATCAGCCCCAGCATTTT. Its translation is CASSPRRGGSNQPQHF.

This clonotype was seen only a few times. The gene calls are TRBV13 and TRBJ2-3; D remains ambiguous. This CDR3 has 12 amino acids. Germline V gene sequence: CDR1 PRHDT, CDR2 FYEKMQ (reference sequence). V was cut by 5 bases and J by 0 bases, with 3 bases left in between. CDR3 sequence: CASSDSTDTQYF. Here the CDR3 DNA reads TGTGCCAGCAGCGATAGCACAGATACGCAGTATTTT.

The chain couples TRBV12-3 or TRBV12-4 to TRBJ2-7, with D perhaps TRBD1 (6 bases). There are 14 residues in the CDR3. V lost 4 bases to trimming and J lost 2 bases, with 12 bases between them. The CDR3 sequence: CASSSETGPYEQYF. The CDR3 bases are TGTGCCAGCAGTTCAGAGACAGGCCCCTACGAGCAGTACTTC.

The rearrangement joins TRBV3-1 to TRBJ2-5; no clear D gene. The CDR3 loop spans 14 amino acids. Trimming pared 5 bases from V and 2 bases from J, leaving 12 bases between. CDR1 and CDR2 (germline): LGHDT, YNNKEL (reference sequence). The CDR3 sequence is CASSVLGPQETQYF. CDR3 bases: TGTGCCAGCAGCGTCCTCGGACCTCAAGAGACCCAGTACTTC.

V usage is TRBV4-1 and J usage is TRBJ1-1; tentative D call: TRBD1 (6 bases). There are 14 residues in the CDR3. The germline CDR1 and CDR2 sequences are MGHRA and YSYEKL. V was trimmed by 4 bases and J by 5 bases, leaving 14 bases between them. CDR3 DNA: TGCGCCAGCAGCCCCCAGGAGGGGGGAACTGAAGCTTTCTTT. This encodes CASSPQEGGTEAFF.

V and J are TRBV7-2 and TRBJ1-5; D is undetermined. CDR3 length equals 15 residues. Germline CDR1 is SGHTA and CDR2 is FQGNSA. The V gene lost 5 bases and the J gene lost 6 bases, with 17 bases spanning the gap. The CDR3 here is CASSPHTMVGQPQHF. CDR3 sequence (DNA): TGTGCCAGCAGCCCCCACACTATGGTGGGTCAGCCCCAGCATTTT. The whole variable domain, remainder taken from reference TRBV7-2 and TRBJ1-5, is GAGVSQSPSNKVTEKGKDVELRCDPISGHTALYWYRQSLGQGLEFLIYFQGNSAPDKSGLPSDRFSAERTGGSVSTLTIQRTQQEDSAVYLCASSPHTMVGQPQHFGDGTRLSIL.

This clonotype was recorded at least ten times. This chain connects TRBV12-3 or TRBV12-4 to TRBJ2-4; TRBD2 might be the D (5 bases). V lost 6 bases to trimming and J lost 0 bases, with 15 bases between them. The CDR3 sequence is 16 residues long. The CDR3 protein is CASSPGVVLAKNIQYF. CDR3 nucleotides: TGTGCCAGCAGCCCCGGGGTGGTACTAGCCAAAAACATTCAGTACTTC.

This rearrangement joins TRBV4-3 to TRBJ1-5, with no clear D. The CDR3 contains 15 residues. V shed 0 bases and J shed 4 bases, with 10 bases lying between them. Germline V gives CDR1 LGHNA, CDR2 YSLEER. The CDR3 sequence is CASSQDRAFNQPQHF. The CDR3 DNA is TGCGCCAGCAGCCAAGATAGGGCCTTTAATCAGCCCCAGCATTTT.

The V gene is TRBV2, the J gene TRBJ1-5; no clear D. CDR3 length: 13 residues. Trimming pared 1 base from V and 5 bases from J, leaving 6 bases between. CDR1 is SNHLY and CDR2 is FYNNEI in the germline V gene. The CDR3 here is CASSEDSYQPQHF. As DNA, the CDR3 is TGTGCCAGCAGTGAAGACAGTTATCAGCCCCAGCATTTT. The whole variable domain, filled in from reference TRBV2 and TRBJ1-5, reads EPEVTQTPSHQVTQMGQEVILRCVPISNHLYFYWYRQILGQKVEFLVSFYNNEISEKSEIFDDQFSVERPDGSNFTLKIRSTKLEDSAMYFCASSEDSYQPQHFGDGTRLSIL.

In this sample, this clonotype turned up a few times. The chain links TRBV28 to TRBJ2-3, with TRBD2 as a possible D gene (6 bases). The length of the CDR3 is 17 residues. The germline V gene encodes CDR1 MDHEN and CDR2 SYDVKM. V shed 3 bases and J shed 1 base, with 17 bases lying between them. CDR3 protein: CASSLGLGAIRTDTQYF. The DNA for the CDR3 is TGTGCCAGCAGTTTGGGACTGGGAGCGATCCGCACAGATACGCAGTATTTT.

This clonotype was observed a handful of times. The chain uses TRBV7-6 and TRBJ2-7; D unresolved. The CDR3 runs to 14 residues. The germline V and J ends were trimmed by 1 base and 0 bases, with 7 bases remaining between them. The V gene's germline CDR1 is SGHVS and CDR2 FNYEAQ. CDR3 in amino acids: CASSLGLSSYEQYF. CDR3 coding DNA: TGTGCCAGCAGCTTAGGTTTGAGCTCCTACGAGCAGTACTTC.

V gene TRBV21-1 combines with J gene TRBJ2-7; the D call TRBD1 from the table was never checked on the DNA. TRBV21-1 constitutes a pseudogene. This CDR3 comprises 13 residues. This CDR3 is CASSTRQVVEQYF. The CDR3 bases are TGTGCCAGCAGCACACGACAGGTTGTAGAGCAGTACTTC.

This clonotype was observed a handful of times. The rearrangement joins TRBV10-3 to TRBJ1-2; 9 bases agree with TRBD1. The V and J ends lost 2 bases and 7 bases, in that order; junction bases with no gene match: 5. The CDR3 sequence is 14 residues long. The germline CDR1 and CDR2 sequences are ENHRY and SYGVKD. CDR3 nucleotide sequence: TGTGCCATCAGTGAGGTGGACAGGGGCGCTGGCTACACCTTC. Amino acids: CAISEVDRGAGYTF.

The sample holds a few counts of this clonotype. CDR3 sequence: CASSSLPKLGTDTQYF. The CDR3 DNA sequence: TGTGCCAGCAGCTCTCTCCCCAAGTTGGGCACAGATACGCAGTATTTT. The chain carries TRBV7-6 and TRBJ2-3; D not resolved. V lost 4 bases and J lost 1, with 15 bases in between. The germline gives CDR1 SGHVS, CDR2 FNYEAQ. The CDR3 spans 16 residues.

The J gene is TRBJ2-7, the V gene TRBV28, with TRBD1 matching 9 bases. V lost 4 bases, J lost 4 bases, and 5 bases stayed unmatched. CDR1 and CDR2 (germline): MDHEN, SYDVKM. CDR3 length equals 14 residues. DNA of the CDR3: TGTGCCAGCAGTTACGGGACAGGGTGGTACGAGCAGTACTTC. The encoded protein is CASSYGTGWYEQYF.

This clonotype came up many times. The rearrangement joins TRBV5-6 to TRBJ1-1; D is perhaps TRBD1 (5 bases). Germline V CDR1 and CDR2: SGHDT, YYEEEE. The CDR3 has 17 residues. Between the trimmed V and J ends, which lost 0 bases and 7 bases, there was a span of 22 bases. This CDR3 reads CASSLATSGTFALEAFF. The CDR3 DNA follows: TGTGCCAGCAGCTTGGCGACCTCCGGGACTTTTGCCCTTGAAGCTTTCTTT.

The chain uses TRBV6-5 and TRBJ1-6; D is possibly TRBD1 (6 bases). Trimming shortened V by 5 bases and J by 8 bases, and 13 bases separated the two germline ends. The germline gives CDR1 MNHEY, CDR2 SVGAGI. The CDR3 covers 14 residues. This CDR3 is CASSNNQGHSPLHF. The CDR3 DNA is TGTGCCAGCAGTAACAATCAGGGGCATTCACCCCTCCACTTT.

This clonotype has only a few counts. This sequence joins TRBV7-2 and TRBJ1-5, with TRBD1 as a possible D gene (6 bases). The CDR3 length is 16 residues. Germline V gene sequence: CDR1 SGHTA, CDR2 FQGNSA. V lost 1 base to trimming and J lost 4 bases, with 14 bases between them. Here the CDR3 reads CASSLGAGGGNQPQHF. The CDR3 DNA is TGTGCCAGCAGCTTAGGGGCCGGGGGCGGAAATCAGCCCCAGCATTTT.

V usage is TRBV10-3 and J usage is TRBJ1-4; D is undetermined. This CDR3 is built from 14 residues. Trimming took off 3 bases at V and 7 bases at J, with 12 bases between the two ends. Germline assignment: CDR1 ENHRY and CDR2 SYGVKD. Here the CDR3 DNA reads TGTGCCATCAGTGAAGATATTTCGGGTGAAAAACTGTTTTTT. Translation: CAISEDISGEKLFF.

This chain connects TRBV4-3 to TRBJ2-5; weak D call: TRBD2 (6 bases). The ends were cut back, 2 bases at V and 5 bases at J, with 15 bases in the middle. Germline loops: CDR1 LGHNA, CDR2 YSLEER. This CDR3 has 15 residues. As DNA, the CDR3 is TGCGCCAGCAGCCAAAGCTATCGGGAGAGGGAGACCCAGTACTTC. Amino acids: CASSQSYRERETQYF.

The chain is built from TRBV27 and TRBJ1-5, with 8 positions matching TRBD1. The CDR3 loop spans 17 amino acids. Per the germline V gene, CDR1 is MNHEY and CDR2 is SMNVEV (reference sequence). The junction had 13 bases not matched to a gene; V was cut back by 5 bases and J by 4 bases. The CDR3 DNA follows: TGTGCCAGCAGTCTAGGGCCGGGACAGGAATTTAATCAGCCCCAGCATTTT. Protein: CASSLGPGQEFNQPQHF.